Listed below are T cell receptor beta chains from one sample, sequenced in a study of T-cell reconstitution after alpha-beta-depleted transplantation in children. In TCRdb, the PCR reads were re-called with MiXCR into one record per CDR3 protein. The table includes some 840,000 distinct CDR3 sequences, roughly 15% detected once. Sequencing was performed on PBMCs, mostly from graft donor cells, taken 360 days after TCRalphabeta/CD19-depleted stem cell transplant. The origin of the receptors is a male patient between 10 and 17 years old who had a stem cell transplant for acute lymphoblastic leukemia, so the T cells may come from the graft donor. The conserved cysteine and the conserved F or W are not part of the CDR3 here. The order of the fields is V gene, CDR3 protein.

V gene: TRBV12-3/TRBV12-4
CDR3 protein: ASSHLLVQF

V gene: TRBV7-8
CDR3 protein: ASSSLRLVTGLTDTQY

V gene: TRBV2
CDR3 protein: ASMTSGRATYNEQF

V gene: TRBV4-1
CDR3 protein: ASSQDQVAGAGEQF

V gene: TRBV7-8
CDR3 protein: ASTNLAGGIEQY

V gene: TRBV7-8
CDR3 protein: ASSGRQSYEQY

V gene: TRBV4-2
CDR3 protein: ASSQDTSGSTKTQY

V gene: TRBV10-3
CDR3 protein: AISESNLAGPYNEQF

V gene: TRBV2
CDR3 protein: ASSEALRLGAAF

V gene: TRBV5-1
CDR3 protein: ASSRDRVTNTEAF

V gene: TRBV20-1
CDR3 protein: SATGVRLETYEQY

V gene: TRBV4-1
CDR3 protein: ASSHPTSGRAPLKGETQY

V gene: TRBV15
CDR3 protein: ATSRTGSSNEKLF

V gene: TRBV5-1
CDR3 protein: AREDRGNYGYT

V gene: TRBV5-1
CDR3 protein: ASSLVLSGELF

V gene: TRBV2
CDR3 protein: ARDQPSGIINEQY

V gene: TRBV4-1
CDR3 protein: ASRQPGRTGELF

V gene: TRBV7-2
CDR3 protein: ASSLEGLAGVNEQF

V gene: TRBV9
CDR3 protein: ASSPLGDQETQY

V gene: TRBV11-2
CDR3 protein: ASGKGPFRGNEQF

V gene: TRBV6-4
CDR3 protein: ASSDSRLAGNEQF

V gene: TRBV2
CDR3 protein: ASSEVRSYNEQF

V gene: TRBV20-1
CDR3 protein: SVGGRPSYEQY

V gene: TRBV7-8
CDR3 protein: ASSLQRRQY

V gene: TRBV2
CDR3 protein: ASSEFGTKGP

V gene: TRBV5-1
CDR3 protein: ASSLMSSRSTYEQY

V gene: TRBV27
CDR3 protein: ASSLLGFTEAF

V gene: TRBV29-1
CDR3 protein: SVEWTENEQY

V gene: TRBV2
CDR3 protein: ASSEGTRAREQF

V gene: TRBV3-1
CDR3 protein: ASSQDIPWEARTDTQY

V gene: TRBV7-7
CDR3 protein: ATGRGEVQETQY

V gene: TRBV4-1
CDR3 protein: PSSQVGGRGAYNEQF

V gene: TRBV7-3
CDR3 protein: ASSLLRLQGNTGELF

V gene: TRBV21-1
CDR3 protein: ASSSRNGGELDGYT

V gene: TRBV15
CDR3 protein: ATSRYGSSGGGAKNIQY

V gene: TRBV7-9
CDR3 protein: ASSSGLYSGANVLT

V gene: TRBV28
CDR3 protein: ASSFLDENTEAF

V gene: TRBV2
CDR3 protein: ASKWGTGGPAGDNEQF

V gene: TRBV7-2
CDR3 protein: ASSLASQTASYGYT

V gene: TRBV28
CDR3 protein: ASRNIAGGHEQY

V gene: TRBV6-1
CDR3 protein: ASSGRRGYNEQF

V gene: TRBV7-9
CDR3 protein: ASSLALGISNTEAF

V gene: TRBV11-2
CDR3 protein: ASSLNSGAGTEQY

V gene: TRBV25-1
CDR3 protein: ASSERDSLSYEQY

V gene: TRBV12-3/TRBV12-4
CDR3 protein: ASSLWSRAETQY